Described below is a single T cell receptor (beta chain) sequence and its context. The CDR3 sequence is 17 residues long. J was trimmed by 0 bases and V by 4 bases; bases with no gene match: 6. Germline V gene sequence: CDR1 SGHTA, CDR2 FQGNSA. Using unique molecular identifiers, the investigators prepared the TCRbeta library. MiXCR was run by TCRdb on the PCR reads, yielding one entry per CDR3 protein. The sample holds 500,000 to 600,000 distinct CDR3 sequences, about a quarter seen once. This sample was included in a study of T-cell reconstitution after alpha-beta-depleted transplantation in children.

The starting material was PBMCs, obtained before TCRalphabeta/CD19-depleted stem cell transplant. The receptor comes from a boy under three years old with Wiskott-Aldrich syndrome, due to receive a stem cell transplant. The chain has TRBV7-2 and TRBJ2-5; 12 positions match TRBD2. CDR3 in amino acids: CASSSRTSGEYQETQYF. In nucleotides, the CDR3 is TGTGCCAGCAGCTCACGGACTAGCGGGGAATACCAAGAGACCCAGTACTTC. Drawing the rest from reference TRBV7-2 and TRBJ2-5, the complete variable domain is GAGVSQSPSNKVTEKGKDVELRCDPISGHTALYWYRQSLGQGLEFLIYFQGNSAPDKSGLPSDRFSAERTGGSVSTLTIQRTQQEDSAVYLCASSSRTSGEYQETQYFGPGTRLLVL.